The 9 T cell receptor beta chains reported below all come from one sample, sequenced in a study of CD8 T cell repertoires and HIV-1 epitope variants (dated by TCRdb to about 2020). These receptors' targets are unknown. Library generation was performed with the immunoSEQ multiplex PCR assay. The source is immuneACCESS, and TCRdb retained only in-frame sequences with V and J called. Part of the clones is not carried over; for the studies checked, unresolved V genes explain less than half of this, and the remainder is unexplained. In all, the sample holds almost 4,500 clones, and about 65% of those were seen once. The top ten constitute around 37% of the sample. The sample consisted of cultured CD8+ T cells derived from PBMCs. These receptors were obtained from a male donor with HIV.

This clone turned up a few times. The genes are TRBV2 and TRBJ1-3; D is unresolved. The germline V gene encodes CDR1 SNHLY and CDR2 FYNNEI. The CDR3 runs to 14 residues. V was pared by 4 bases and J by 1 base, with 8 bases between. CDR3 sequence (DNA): TGTGCCAGCAGTGTCTGGCGGTCTGGAAACACCATATATTTT. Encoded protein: CASSVWRSGNTIYF.

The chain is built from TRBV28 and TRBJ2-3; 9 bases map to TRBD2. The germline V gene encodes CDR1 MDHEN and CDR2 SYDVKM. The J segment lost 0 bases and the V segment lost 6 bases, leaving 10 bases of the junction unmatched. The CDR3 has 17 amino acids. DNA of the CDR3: TGTGCCAGCAGCACAACTGAGACTAGCGGTAGCACAGATACGCAGTATTTT. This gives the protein CASSTTETSGSTDTQYF.

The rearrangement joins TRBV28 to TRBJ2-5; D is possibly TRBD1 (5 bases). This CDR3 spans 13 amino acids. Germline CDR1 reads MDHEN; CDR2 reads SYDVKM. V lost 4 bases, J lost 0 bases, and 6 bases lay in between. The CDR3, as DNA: TGTGCCAGCAGTTACAGGAACCAAGAGACCCAGTACTTC. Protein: CASSYRNQETQYF. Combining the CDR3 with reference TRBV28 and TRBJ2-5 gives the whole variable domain DVKVTQSSRYLVKRTGEKVFLECVQDMDHENMFWYRQDPGLGLRLIYFSYDVKMKEKGDIPEGYSVSREKKERFSLILESASTNQTSMYLCASSYRNQETQYFGPGTRLLVL.

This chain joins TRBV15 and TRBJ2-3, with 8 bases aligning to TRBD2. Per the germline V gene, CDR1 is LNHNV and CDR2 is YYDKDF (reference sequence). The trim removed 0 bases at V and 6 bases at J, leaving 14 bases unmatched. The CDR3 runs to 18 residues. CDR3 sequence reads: CATSREGAGALLSDTQYF. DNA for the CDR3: TGTGCCACCAGCAGAGAGGGAGCGGGAGCTCTCCTATCGGATACGCAGTATTTT.

The CDR3 here is CASSLGNYGYTF. CDR3 sequence (DNA): TGTGCCAGCAGCTTGGGGAACTATGGCTACACCTTC. The chain uses TRBV4-2 and TRBJ1-2; D gene unclear. CDR1 is LGHNA and CDR2 is YNFKEQ in the germline V gene. The germline V and J ends were trimmed by 5 bases and 2 bases, with 6 bases remaining between them. The CDR3 has 12 amino acids.

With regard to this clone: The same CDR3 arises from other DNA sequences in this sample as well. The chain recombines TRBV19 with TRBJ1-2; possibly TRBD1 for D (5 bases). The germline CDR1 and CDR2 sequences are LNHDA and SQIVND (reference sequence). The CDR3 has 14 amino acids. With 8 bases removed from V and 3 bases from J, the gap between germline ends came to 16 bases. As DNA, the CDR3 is TGTGCCAGTGCCGGGCAGGGAGGGGACTATGGCTACACCTTC. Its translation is CASAGQGGDYGYTF.

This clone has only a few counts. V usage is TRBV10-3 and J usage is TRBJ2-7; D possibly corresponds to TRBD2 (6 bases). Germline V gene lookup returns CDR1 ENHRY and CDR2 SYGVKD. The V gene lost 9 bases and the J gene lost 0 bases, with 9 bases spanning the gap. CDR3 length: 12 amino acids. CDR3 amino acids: CAMGDSSYEQYF. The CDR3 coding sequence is TGTGCCATGGGGGACTCCTCCTACGAGCAGTACTTC.

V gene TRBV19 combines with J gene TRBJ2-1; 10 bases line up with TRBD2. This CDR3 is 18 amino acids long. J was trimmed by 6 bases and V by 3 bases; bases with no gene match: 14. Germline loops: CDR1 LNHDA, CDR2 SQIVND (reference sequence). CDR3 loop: CASSMIWSRLAGVNEQFF. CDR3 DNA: TGTGCCAGTAGTATGATTTGGAGTAGGCTAGCGGGAGTCAATGAGCAGTTCTTC.

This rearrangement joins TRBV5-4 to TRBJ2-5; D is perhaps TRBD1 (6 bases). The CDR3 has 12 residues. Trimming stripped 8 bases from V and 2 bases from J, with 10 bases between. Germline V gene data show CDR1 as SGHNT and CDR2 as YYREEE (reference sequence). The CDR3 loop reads CASWDTQETQYF. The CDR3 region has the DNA TGTGCCAGTTGGGACACACAAGAGACCCAGTACTTC.